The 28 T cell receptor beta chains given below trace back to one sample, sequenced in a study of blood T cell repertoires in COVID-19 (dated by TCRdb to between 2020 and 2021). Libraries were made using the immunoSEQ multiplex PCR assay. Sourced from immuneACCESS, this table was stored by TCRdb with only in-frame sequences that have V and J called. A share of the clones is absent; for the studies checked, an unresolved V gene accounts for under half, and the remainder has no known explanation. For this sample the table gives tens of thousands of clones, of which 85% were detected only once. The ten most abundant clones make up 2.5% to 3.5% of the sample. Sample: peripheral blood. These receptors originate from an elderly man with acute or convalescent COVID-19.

The DNA for the CDR3 is TGTGCCAGCAGCCGCGATCAGGGGGAGACCCAGTACTTC. Translated, it gives CASSRDQGETQYF. This sequence joins TRBV12-3 or TRBV12-4 and TRBJ2-5; a possible D gene is TRBD1 (6 bases). The CDR3 has 13 amino acids. Trimming stripped 6 bases from V and 5 bases from J, with 13 bases between.

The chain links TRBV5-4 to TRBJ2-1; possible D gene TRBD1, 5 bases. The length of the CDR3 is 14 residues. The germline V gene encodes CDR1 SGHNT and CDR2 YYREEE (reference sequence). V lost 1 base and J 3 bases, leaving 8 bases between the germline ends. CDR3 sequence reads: CASSLYRGYNEQFF. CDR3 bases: TGTGCCAGCAGCTTGTATAGGGGCTACAATGAGCAGTTCTTC.

CDR3 residues: CASSPQGQGYGYTF. As DNA, the CDR3 is TGTGCCAGCTCACCACAAGGACAGGGCTATGGCTACACCTTC. The V and J genes are TRBV18 and TRBJ1-2; 8 bases fit TRBD1. Germline CDR1 KGHSH, CDR2 LQKENI. The CDR3 has 14 residues. V dropped 1 base and J dropped 4; count of bases not matched to a gene: 2.

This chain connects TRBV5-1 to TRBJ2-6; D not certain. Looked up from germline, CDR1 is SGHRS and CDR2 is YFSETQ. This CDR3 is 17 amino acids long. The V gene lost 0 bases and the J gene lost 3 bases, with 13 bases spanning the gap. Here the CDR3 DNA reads TGCGCCAGCAGCTTGGAGCGCCGCCTTGGTGGGGCCAACGTCCTGACTTTC. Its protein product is CASSLERRLGGANVLTF.

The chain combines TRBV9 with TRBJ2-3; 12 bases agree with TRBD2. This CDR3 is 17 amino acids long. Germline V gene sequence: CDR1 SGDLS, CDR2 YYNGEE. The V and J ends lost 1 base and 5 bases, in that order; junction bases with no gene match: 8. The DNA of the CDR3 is TGTGCCAGCAGCGTATTGGGCCAGGGACTAGCGGGAGATACGCAGTATTTT. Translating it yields CASSVLGQGLAGDTQYF.

CDR3 sequence: CASRILPGYSPLHF. CDR3 DNA sequence: TGCGCCAGCAGGATTCTTCCAGGGTATTCACCCCTCCACTTT. The chain combines TRBV4-1 with TRBJ1-6; the D gene is possibly TRBD1 (5 bases). Germline lookup yields CDR1 MGHRA and CDR2 YSYEKL. V lost 6 bases and J lost 8, with 14 bases in between. The CDR3 has 14 residues.

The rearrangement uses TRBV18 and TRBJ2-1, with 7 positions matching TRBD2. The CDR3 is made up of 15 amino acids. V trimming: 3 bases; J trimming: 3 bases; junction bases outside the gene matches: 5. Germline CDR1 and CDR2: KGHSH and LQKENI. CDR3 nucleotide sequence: TGTGCCAGCTCACCCATCGGACTAGGCTACAATGAGCAGTTCTTC. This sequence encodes CASSPIGLGYNEQFF.

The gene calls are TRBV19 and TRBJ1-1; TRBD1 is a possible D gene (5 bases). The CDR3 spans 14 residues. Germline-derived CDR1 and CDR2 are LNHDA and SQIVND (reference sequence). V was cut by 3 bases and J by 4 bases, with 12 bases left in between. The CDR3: CASSIRGGGTEAFF. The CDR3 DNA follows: TGTGCCAGTAGTATTCGTGGGGGAGGCACTGAAGCTTTCTTT.

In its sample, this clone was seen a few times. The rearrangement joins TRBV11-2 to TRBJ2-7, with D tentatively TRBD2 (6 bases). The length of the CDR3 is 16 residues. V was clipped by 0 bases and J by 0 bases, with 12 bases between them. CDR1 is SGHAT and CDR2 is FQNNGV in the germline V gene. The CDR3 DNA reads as TGTGCCAGCAGCTTAGATCGGGGGAAGATCTCCTACGAGCAGTACTTC. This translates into CASSLDRGKISYEQYF. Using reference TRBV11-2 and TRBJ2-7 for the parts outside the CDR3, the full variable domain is EAGVAQSPRYKIIEKRQSVAFWCNPISGHATLYWYQQILGQGPKLLIQFQNNGVVDDSQLPKDRFSAERLKGVDSTLKIQPAKLEDSAVYLCASSLDRGKISYEQYFGPGTRLTVT.

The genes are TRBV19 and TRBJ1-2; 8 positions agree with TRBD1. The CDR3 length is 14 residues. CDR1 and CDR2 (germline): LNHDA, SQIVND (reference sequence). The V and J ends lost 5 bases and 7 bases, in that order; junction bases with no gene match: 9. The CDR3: CASSADRGSGGYTF. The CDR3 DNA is TGTGCCAGTAGTGCTGACAGGGGCTCCGGTGGCTACACCTTC.

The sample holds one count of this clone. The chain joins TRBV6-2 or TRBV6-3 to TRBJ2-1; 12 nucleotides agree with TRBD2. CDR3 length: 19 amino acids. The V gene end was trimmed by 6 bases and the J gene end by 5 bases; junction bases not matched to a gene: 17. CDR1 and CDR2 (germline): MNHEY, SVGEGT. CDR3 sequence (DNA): TGTGCCAGCAGGTACAACCCCGGGACTAGCGGGTTACAGAACAATGAGCAGTTCTTC. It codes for CASRYNPGTSGLQNNEQFF.

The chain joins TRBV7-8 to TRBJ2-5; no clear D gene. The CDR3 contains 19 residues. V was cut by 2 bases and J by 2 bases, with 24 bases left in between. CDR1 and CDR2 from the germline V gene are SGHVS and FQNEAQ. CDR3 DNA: TGTGCCAGCAGCTTAAATTCCGCTGGTGTGGGCTCGATACAAGAGACCCAGTACTTC. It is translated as CASSLNSAGVGSIQETQYF.

CDR3 bases: TGTGCCAGCAGCCCGCGGACACACCAAGAGACCCAGTACTTC. Translating gives CASSPRTHQETQYF. The chain carries TRBV7-2 and TRBJ2-5; weak D call: TRBD1 (5 bases). The ends were cut back, 5 bases at V and 0 bases at J, with 10 bases in the middle. The germline V gene has CDR1 SGHTA and CDR2 FQGNSA. This CDR3 spans 14 amino acids.

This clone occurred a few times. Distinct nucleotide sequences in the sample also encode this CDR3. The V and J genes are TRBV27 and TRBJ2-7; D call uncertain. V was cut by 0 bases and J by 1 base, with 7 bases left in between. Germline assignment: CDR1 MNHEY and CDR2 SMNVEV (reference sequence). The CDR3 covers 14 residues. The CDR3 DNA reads TGTGCCAGCAGTTTATCAACAGCATCCTACGAGCAGTACTTC. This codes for CASSLSTASYEQYF.

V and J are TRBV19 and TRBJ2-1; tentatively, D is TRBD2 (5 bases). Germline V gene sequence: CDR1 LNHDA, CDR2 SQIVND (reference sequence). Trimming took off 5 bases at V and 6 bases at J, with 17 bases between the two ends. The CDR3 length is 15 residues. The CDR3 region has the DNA TGTGCCAGTAGTGGCATCTCGTTAGCGATCAATGAGCAGTTCTTC. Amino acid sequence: CASSGISLAINEQFF.

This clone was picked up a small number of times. This CDR3 reads CAWSMGGRGSPLHF. Here the CDR3 DNA reads TGTGCCTGGAGTATGGGAGGGCGAGGATCACCCCTCCACTTT. This chain links TRBV30 with TRBJ1-6, with unresolved D. The CDR3 is 14 residues long. Germline V lookup: CDR1 GTSNPN, CDR2 SVGIG (reference sequence). The ends were cut back, 2 bases at V and 10 bases at J, with 15 bases in the middle.

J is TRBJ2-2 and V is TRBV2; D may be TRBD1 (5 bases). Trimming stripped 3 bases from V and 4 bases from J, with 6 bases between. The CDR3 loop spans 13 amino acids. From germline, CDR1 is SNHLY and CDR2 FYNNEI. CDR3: CASSDRATGELFF. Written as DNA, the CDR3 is TGTGCCAGCAGTGACAGGGCCACCGGGGAGCTGTTTTTT. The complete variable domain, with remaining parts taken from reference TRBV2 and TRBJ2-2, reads EPEVTQTPSHQVTQMGQEVILRCVPISNHLYFYWYRQILGQKVEFLVSFYNNEISEKSEIFDDQFSVERPDGSNFTLKIRSTKLEDSAMYFCASSDRATGELFFGEGSRLTVL.

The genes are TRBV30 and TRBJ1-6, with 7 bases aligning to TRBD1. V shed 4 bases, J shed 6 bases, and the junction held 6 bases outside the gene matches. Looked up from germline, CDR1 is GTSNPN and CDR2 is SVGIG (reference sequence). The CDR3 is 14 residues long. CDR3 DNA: TGTGCCTGGACCAGAGGGACAGTTAATTCACCCCTCCACTTT. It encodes CAWTRGTVNSPLHF.

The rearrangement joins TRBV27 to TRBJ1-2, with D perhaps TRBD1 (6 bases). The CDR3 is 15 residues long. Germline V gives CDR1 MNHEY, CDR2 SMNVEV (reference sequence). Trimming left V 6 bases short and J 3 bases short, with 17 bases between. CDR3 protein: CASSSHNRVDYGYTF. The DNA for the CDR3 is TGTGCCAGCAGCTCGCACAACAGGGTCGACTATGGCTACACCTTC.

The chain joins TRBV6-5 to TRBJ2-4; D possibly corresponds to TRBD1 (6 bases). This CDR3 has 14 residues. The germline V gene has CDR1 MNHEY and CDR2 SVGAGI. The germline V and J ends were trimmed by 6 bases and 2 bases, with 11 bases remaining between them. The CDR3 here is CASSPQGTKNIQYF. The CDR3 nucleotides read TGTGCCAGCAGCCCACAGGGCACCAAAAACATTCAGTACTTC.

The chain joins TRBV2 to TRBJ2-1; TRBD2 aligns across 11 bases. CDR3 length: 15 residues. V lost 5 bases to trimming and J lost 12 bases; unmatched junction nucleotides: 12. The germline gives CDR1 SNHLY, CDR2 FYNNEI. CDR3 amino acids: CASSIRLAGGYGQFF. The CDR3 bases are TGTGCCAGCAGTATCCGGCTAGCGGGAGGATATGGGCAGTTCTTC.

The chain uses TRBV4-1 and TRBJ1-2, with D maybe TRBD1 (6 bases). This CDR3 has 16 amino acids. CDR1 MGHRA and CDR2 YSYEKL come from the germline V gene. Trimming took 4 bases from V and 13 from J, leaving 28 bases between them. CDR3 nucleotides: TGCGCCAGCAGCCTCCCCGGGGGGGGGCGGAATCCCCCCACCACCTTC. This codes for CASSLPGGGRNPPTTF.

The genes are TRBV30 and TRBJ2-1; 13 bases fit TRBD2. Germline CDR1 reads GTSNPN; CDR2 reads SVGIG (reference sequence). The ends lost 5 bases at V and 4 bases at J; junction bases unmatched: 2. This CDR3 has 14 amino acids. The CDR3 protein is CAWGLAGVYNEQFF. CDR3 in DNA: TGTGCCTGGGGACTAGCGGGAGTGTACAATGAGCAGTTCTTC.

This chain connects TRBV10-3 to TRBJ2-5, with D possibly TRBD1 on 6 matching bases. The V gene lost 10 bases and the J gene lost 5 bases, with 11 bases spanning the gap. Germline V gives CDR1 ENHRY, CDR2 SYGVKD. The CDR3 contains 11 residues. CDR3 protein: CASRGSETQYF. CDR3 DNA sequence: TGTGCCAGCAGGGGCAGCGAGACCCAGTACTTC.

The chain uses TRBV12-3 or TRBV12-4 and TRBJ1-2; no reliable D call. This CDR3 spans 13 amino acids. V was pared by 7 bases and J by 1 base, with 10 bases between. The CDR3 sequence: CASISSVNYGYTF. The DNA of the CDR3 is TGTGCCAGCATATCGTCGGTTAACTATGGCTACACCTTC.

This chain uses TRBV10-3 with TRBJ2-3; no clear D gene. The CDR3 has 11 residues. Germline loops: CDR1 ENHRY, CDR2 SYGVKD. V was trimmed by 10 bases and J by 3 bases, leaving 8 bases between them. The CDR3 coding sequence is TGTGCCAGCGCCGGGACAGATACGCAGTATTTT. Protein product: CASAGTDTQYF.

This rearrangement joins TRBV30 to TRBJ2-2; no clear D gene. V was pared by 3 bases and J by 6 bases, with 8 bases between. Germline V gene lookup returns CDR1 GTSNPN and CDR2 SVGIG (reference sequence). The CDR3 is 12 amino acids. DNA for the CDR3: TGTGCCTGGAGAAGACTTTCCGGGGAGCTGTTTTTT. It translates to CAWRRLSGELFF.

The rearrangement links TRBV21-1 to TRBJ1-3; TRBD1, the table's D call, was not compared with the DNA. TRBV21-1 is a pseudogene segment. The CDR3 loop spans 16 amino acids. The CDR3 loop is CASSKAGTGSGNTIYF. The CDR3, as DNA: TGTGCCAGCAGCAAAGCGGGGACAGGCTCTGGAAACACCATATATTTT.